The clone carrying this T cell receptor (beta chain) was found many times. This sample was taken from a study of T cell clones after liver transplantation. The length of the CDR3 is 10 residues. The germline V gene encodes CDR1 SEHNR and CDR2 FQNEAQ (reference sequence). The germline V and J ends were trimmed by 3 bases and 9 bases, with 2 bases remaining between them. TCRdb's copy holds only in-frame clones and misses some; the assay was immunoSEQ multiplex PCR. This table holds some 12,000 clones, over 65% found once. Here the sequenced sample was CD8+ T cells from blood, taken at the 22-month timepoint. The chain carries TRBV7-9 and TRBJ2-2; D uncertain. The sequence was obtained from a human patient who received a liver transplant. The graft donor may be the source of some T cells. CDR3 in DNA: TGTGCCAGCAGCTTTAGGGAGCTGTTTTTT. Translated, it gives CASSFRELFF.